Shown below are 2 T cell receptor beta chains from a single sample sequenced in a study of T cells after yellow fever vaccination. TCRdb re-derived calls from the 5' RACE reads in MiXCR, one entry per CDR3 protein. This sample has 50,000 to 75,000 distinct CDR3 sequences, with approximately 6% found just once. This specimen was PBMCs, either bulk or a sorted T-cell subset (CD4+, CD8+, memory, or dextramer-sorted; not recorded which), taken on the day of the yellow fever booster vaccination. These receptors all stem from a man aged 18 to 29 who received the YFV17D yellow fever vaccine.

The chain couples TRBV5-6 to TRBJ1-6; a possible D gene is TRBD1 (6 bases). With 0 bases removed from V and 8 bases from J, the gap between germline ends came to 15 bases. CDR1 is SGHDT and CDR2 is YYEEEE in the germline V gene. The CDR3 has 16 residues. The chain's CDR3 is CASSLAPGARDSPLHF. CDR3 in DNA: TGTGCCAGCAGCTTGGCTCCGGGGGCGCGCGATTCACCCCTCCACTTT.

The CDR3 DNA is TGTGCCAGCAGCGAGATAAACACTGAAGCTTTCTTT. It codes for CASSEINTEAFF. The chain couples TRBV13 to TRBJ1-1, with D uncertain. V shed 5 bases and J shed 2 bases, with 6 bases lying between them. Germline CDR1 and CDR2: PRHDT and FYEKMQ (reference sequence). The CDR3 is 12 residues long.